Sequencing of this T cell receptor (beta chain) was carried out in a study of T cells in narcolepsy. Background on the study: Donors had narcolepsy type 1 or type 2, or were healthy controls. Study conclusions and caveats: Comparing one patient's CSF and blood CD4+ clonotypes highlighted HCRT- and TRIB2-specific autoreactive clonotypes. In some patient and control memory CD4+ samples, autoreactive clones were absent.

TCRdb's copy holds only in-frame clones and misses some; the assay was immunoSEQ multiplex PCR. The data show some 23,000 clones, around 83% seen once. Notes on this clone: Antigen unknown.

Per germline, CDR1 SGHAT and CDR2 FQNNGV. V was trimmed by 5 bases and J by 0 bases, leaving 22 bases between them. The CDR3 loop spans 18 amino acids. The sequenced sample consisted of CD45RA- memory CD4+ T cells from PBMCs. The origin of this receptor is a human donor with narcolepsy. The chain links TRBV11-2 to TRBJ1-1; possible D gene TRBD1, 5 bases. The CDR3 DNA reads TGTGCCAGCAGCCCGGCACTAAGGGACTTTAGTATGAACACTGAAGCTTTCTTT. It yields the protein CASSPALRDFSMNTEAFF.